These 18 T cell receptor beta chains were sequenced from one sample in a study of cytomegalovirus exposure and HLA in healthy donors. PCR employed 60 Vbeta and 13 Jbeta primers. TCRdb keeps only in-frame clones here, not all; method: immunoSEQ multiplex PCR. The table records fewer than 200,000 clones, approximately 79% of them present only once. Sequencing used PBMCs. Receptors originate from a man in his sixties in good health and CMV-seronegative.

This chain uses TRBV7-3 with TRBJ2-1, with TRBD2 matching 7 bases. The length of the CDR3 is 15 residues. Germline V lookup: CDR1 SGHTA, CDR2 FQGTGA. Trimming removed 5 bases from V and 7 bases from J; junction bases left unmatched: 11. CDR3 loop: CASSPWGGVDNEQFF. The DNA for the CDR3 is TGTGCCAGCAGCCCATGGGGGGGGGTAGATAATGAGCAGTTCTTC. Combining the CDR3 with reference TRBV7-3 and TRBJ2-1 gives the whole variable domain GAGVSQTPSNKVTEKGKYVELRCDPISGHTALYWYRQSLGQGPEFLIYFQGTGAADDSGLPNDRFFAVRPEGSVSTLKIQRTERGDSAVYLCASSPWGGVDNEQFFGPGTRLTVL.

This sequence joins TRBV7-3 and TRBJ2-2; perhaps TRBD2 as D (5 bases). With 2 bases removed from V and 7 bases from J, the gap between germline ends came to 20 bases. The CDR3 runs 17 residues. From germline, CDR1 is SGHTA and CDR2 FQGTGA. DNA of the CDR3: TGTGCCAGCAGCTTAGGGAGTCGCCACCAAACCGGCGGGGAGCTGTTTTTT. Its protein is CASSLGSRHQTGGELFF.

In DNA, the CDR3 is TGTGCCAGCAGCCCCCAACCTGCGACAGGGGACCACGAGCAGTACTTC. Translation gives CASSPQPATGDHEQYF. J is TRBJ2-7 and V is TRBV7-9, with TRBD1 matching 8 bases. Germline loops: CDR1 SEHNR, CDR2 FQNEAQ (reference sequence). V shed 5 bases, J shed 5 bases, and the junction held 14 bases outside the gene matches. The CDR3 covers 16 residues. Looking up the rest from reference TRBV7-9 and TRBJ2-7 gives the full variable domain: DTGVSQNPRHKITKRGQNVTFRCDPISEHNRLYWYRQTLGQGPEFLTYFQNEAQLEKSRLLSDRFSAERPKGSFSTLEIQRTEQGDSAMYLCASSPQPATGDHEQYFGPGTRLTVT.

The chain employs TRBV9 and TRBJ2-1, with 8 bases matching TRBD2. Germline V gene sequence: CDR1 SGDLS, CDR2 YYNGEE. The CDR3 contains 15 residues. Trimming cost V 0 bases and J 3 bases; bases outside gene matches: 2. CDR3 region: CASSVESGGYNEQFF. In DNA form, the CDR3 reads TGTGCCAGCAGCGTAGAAAGCGGGGGCTACAATGAGCAGTTCTTC.

Of note for this clone: The same CDR3 also results from other DNA sequences found in this sample. The chain uses TRBV7-2 and TRBJ1-2, with 8 bases identical to TRBD1. The germline CDR1 and CDR2 sequences are SGHTA and FQGNSA. The junction had 1 base not matched to a gene; V was cut back by 0 bases and J by 4 bases. The CDR3 contains 14 residues. The CDR3 loop is CASSLAGQAYGYTF. CDR3 nucleotides: TGTGCCAGCAGCTTAGCGGGACAGGCCTATGGCTACACCTTC. The full variable domain, its missing parts supplied by reference TRBV7-2 and TRBJ1-2, is GAGVSQSPSNKVTEKGKDVELRCDPISGHTALYWYRQSLGQGLEFLIYFQGNSAPDKSGLPSDRFSAERTGGSVSTLTIQRTQQEDSAVYLCASSLAGQAYGYTFGSGTRLTVV.

The chain recombines TRBV11-3 with TRBJ1-3; TRBD1 matches at 7 bases. The V and J ends lost 1 base and 0 bases, in that order; junction bases with no gene match: 3. Looked up from germline, CDR1 is SGHNT and CDR2 is YENEEA. The CDR3 loop spans 16 amino acids. The CDR3 DNA is TGTGCCAGCAGCTTAGCTCCAGGGGGCTCTGGAAACACCATATATTTT. Translated, it gives CASSLAPGGSGNTIYF.

The chain recombines TRBV11-2 with TRBJ2-3, with D possibly TRBD2 on 7 matching bases. CDR1 is SGHAT, CDR2 FQNNGV, per germline. The CDR3 covers 16 residues. V dropped 5 bases and J dropped 2 bases, with 17 bases sitting between them. The CDR3 spells CASSLEGGLLTDTQYF. The CDR3 DNA follows: TGTGCCAGCAGCCTTGAGGGGGGGCTCCTCACAGATACGCAGTATTTT.

This chain uses TRBV5-1 with TRBJ1-4; 8 bases are shared with TRBD1. This CDR3 has 14 amino acids. The germline V gene encodes CDR1 SGHRS and CDR2 YFSETQ. V lost 6 bases to trimming and J lost 4 bases; unmatched junction nucleotides: 5. CDR3 region: CASTRQGNNEKLFF. In nucleotides, the CDR3 is TGCGCCAGCACACGACAGGGGAATAATGAAAAACTGTTTTTT.

This clone was detected a few times. Other DNA sequences in this specimen translate into the identical CDR3. This rearrangement joins TRBV6-1 to TRBJ2-5; 12 bases map to TRBD2. Per the germline V gene, CDR1 is MNHNS and CDR2 is SASEGT. This CDR3 is 15 amino acids long. The J segment lost 4 bases and the V segment lost 2 bases, leaving 2 bases of the junction unmatched. The CDR3 DNA is TGTGCCAGCAGTGAACTAGCGGGAGGGCCAGAGACCCAGTACTTC. Translating gives CASSELAGGPETQYF.

The rearrangement joins TRBV5-1 to TRBJ1-1; 7 bases are shared with TRBD1. Germline CDR1 SGHRS, CDR2 YFSETQ. V was clipped by 0 bases and J by 2 bases; unmatched bases: 4. The CDR3 contains 15 residues. As DNA, the CDR3 is TGCGCCAGCAGCTTGGGAGGGGGCTCCAACACTGAAGCTTTCTTT. Its protein product is CASSLGGGSNTEAFF.

The rearrangement uses TRBV9 and TRBJ2-1; the match to TRBD2 covers 7 bases. The germline V gene encodes CDR1 SGDLS and CDR2 YYNGEE. Trimming cost V 3 bases and J 6 bases; bases outside gene matches: 6. The CDR3 is 14 amino acids. CDR3 loop: CASSESGTLNEQFF. The CDR3 DNA reads TGTGCCAGCAGCGAAAGCGGGACTCTCAATGAGCAGTTCTTC.

The chain uses TRBV10-2 and TRBJ2-2, with D possibly TRBD1 on 5 matching bases. The CDR3 extends over 14 amino acids. Trimming left V 10 bases short and J 4 bases short, with 16 bases between. The V gene's germline CDR1 is WSHSY and CDR2 SAAADI. CDR3 amino acids: CATKEDTATGELFF. Here the CDR3 DNA reads TGCGCCACCAAAGAGGACACCGCCACCGGGGAGCTGTTTTTT.

V gene TRBV7-9 combines with J gene TRBJ2-5; 10 bases map to TRBD1. Germline V lookup: CDR1 SEHNR, CDR2 FQNEAQ (reference sequence). The CDR3 extends over 16 amino acids. V shed 0 bases, J shed 1 base, and the junction held 2 bases outside the gene matches. CDR3 loop: CASSLADRGAQETQYF. The CDR3 DNA follows: TGTGCCAGCAGCTTAGCGGACAGGGGGGCCCAAGAGACCCAGTACTTC.

The chain carries TRBV7-2 and TRBJ2-1, with D possibly TRBD1 on 7 matching bases. The germline CDR1 and CDR2 sequences are SGHTA and FQGNSA. The length of the CDR3 is 13 residues. V was shortened by 4 bases and J by 10 bases, with 14 bases between the two germline ends. As DNA, the CDR3 is TGTGCCAGCAGCTACAGGGGAGGACGGGAGCAGTTCTTC. Its translation is CASSYRGGREQFF.

In its sample, this clone was seen a few times. The chain employs TRBV7-2 and TRBJ2-1; TRBD2 matches 8 bases. Germline trimming cut 0 bases from V and 7 bases from J; bases unmatched to any gene: 5. Per germline, CDR1 SGHTA and CDR2 FQGNSA. CDR3 length: 15 residues. The CDR3 protein is CASSLAGLEYNEQFF. Here the CDR3 DNA reads TGTGCCAGCAGCTTAGCGGGACTAGAGTATAATGAGCAGTTCTTC.

The J gene is TRBJ2-4, the V gene TRBV27, with TRBD1 matching over 8 bases. J lost 6 bases, V lost 1 base, and 8 bases had no gene match. Germline-derived CDR1 and CDR2 are MNHEY and SMNVEV (reference sequence). The CDR3 consists of 16 residues. As DNA, the CDR3 is TGTGCCAGCAGTTTATACGGACAGGGAGCATCAAACATTCAGTACTTC. Translating it yields CASSLYGQGASNIQYF.

Judged by abundance, this clone is medium-sized. V and J are TRBV28 and TRBJ1-5; weak D call: TRBD1 (6 bases). V lost 3 bases and J 7 bases, leaving 10 bases between the germline ends. Per the germline V gene, CDR1 is MDHEN and CDR2 is SYDVKM. The CDR3 consists of 13 residues. CDR3: CASSLTGRQPQHF. The CDR3 DNA is TGTGCCAGCAGTTTGACAGGCCGGCAGCCCCAGCATTTT.

This rearrangement joins TRBV19 to TRBJ2-2, with TRBD1 matching over 7 bases. CDR1 LNHDA and CDR2 SQIVND come from the germline V gene (reference sequence). The CDR3 has 15 residues. J gave up 6 bases and V 3 bases, and 7 bases lay outside the gene matches. The CDR3 sequence is CASSMSGTVPGELFF. The CDR3 DNA reads as TGTGCCAGTAGTATGTCCGGGACAGTCCCCGGGGAGCTGTTTTTT.